A single sample is the source of the 24 T cell receptor beta chains below, sequenced in a study of Graves' ophthalmopathy and Graves' hyperthyroidism. The sequenced template was RNA, covering the TCR beta CDR3 region. HTBI primers were used in a first-round RT-PCR, which preceded a second-round multiplex PCR. TCRdb reanalysed the multiplex PCR reads using MiXCR and keeps one entry per CDR3 protein. Of 200,000 to 300,000 distinct CDR3 sequences in the sample, around 42% were seen once. The sample comprised peripheral blood. The receptor set was obtained from an adult man with Graves' ophthalmopathy.

As concerns this clonotype: The conserved closing phenylalanine or tryptophan is absent in this CDR3, likely reflecting a read error. The CDR3 nucleotides read TGTGCCAGCAGTTTACAGGGGGCAGCCCTCCACTCT. Encoded protein: CASSLQGAALHS. The chain carries TRBV12-3 or TRBV12-4 and TRBJ1-6; 8 bases line up with TRBD1. The CDR3 consists of 12 residues. J lost 14 bases, V lost 2 bases, and 2 bases had no gene match.

Details on this clonotype: The junction and the germline gene differ at one end; a read error may be behind it. V is TRBV5-4 and J is TRBJ2-5; 7 nucleotides match TRBD2. The CDR3 is 17 amino acids. Germline CDR1 SGHNT, CDR2 YYREEE (reference sequence). CDR3 loop: CASSQDGLADPLETQYF. In nucleotides, the CDR3 is TGCGCCAGCAGCCAAGACGGCCTAGCGGATCCATTAGAGACCCAGTACTTC.

This clonotype was found many times. The V and J genes are TRBV2 and TRBJ1-2, with TRBD1 as a possible D gene (5 bases). CDR1 is SNHLY, CDR2 FYNNEI, per germline. The CDR3 is 11 residues long. V was pared by 10 bases and J by 7 bases, with 13 bases between. The DNA of the CDR3 is TGTGCCACTCTCGGAAGGGGTGGCTACACCTTC. This codes for CATLGRGGYTF.

This clonotype was seen repeatedly, ten times or more. The rearrangement uses TRBV10-3 and TRBJ1-1; no clear D gene. V was cut by 3 bases and J by 0 bases, with 5 bases left in between. This CDR3 is built from 13 residues. Germline CDR1 and CDR2: ENHRY and SYGVKD. The CDR3 DNA is TGTGCCATCAGTGATGTCTTGAACACTGAAGCTTTCTTT. As protein: CAISDVLNTEAFF.

This clonotype has ten or more counts. The V and J genes are TRBV10-2 and TRBJ2-7; D is unresolved. The CDR3 consists of 14 residues. Trimming removed 0 bases at V and 3 bases at J, with 9 bases between. Per the germline V gene, CDR1 is WSHSY and CDR2 is SAAADI. The CDR3 region has the DNA TGCGCCAGCAGTGAGTCGATCCACAGCTACGAGCAGTACTTC. Amino acid sequence: CASSESIHSYEQYF.

V usage is TRBV11-2 and J usage is TRBJ1-4; TRBD1 matches at 8 bases. CDR1 is SGHAT and CDR2 is FQNNGV in the germline V gene. There are 16 residues in the CDR3. The V gene end was trimmed by 5 bases and the J gene end by 0 bases; junction bases not matched to a gene: 5. The CDR3 here is CASSPGQGPTNEKLFF. DNA of the CDR3: TGTGCCAGCAGCCCAGGACAGGGTCCAACTAATGAAAAACTGTTTTTT.

This clonotype was recorded many times. V usage is TRBV11-2 and J usage is TRBJ1-2, with a weak D call TRBD1 (6 bases). CDR3 length equals 12 residues. Trimming took off 5 bases at V and 7 bases at J, with 11 bases between the two ends. Germline CDR1 SGHAT, CDR2 FQNNGV. DNA for the CDR3: TGTGCCAGCAGCCAAGACAGGCTTGGCTACACCTTC. This encodes CASSQDRLGYTF.

The chain's CDR3 is CGGVARYNSPLHF. CDR3 coding DNA: TGCGGGGGGGTAGCTCGGTATAATTCACCCCTCCACTTT. The chain employs TRBV20-1 and TRBJ1-6; TRBD1 is a possible D gene (5 bases). The CDR3 has 13 amino acids. The germline gives CDR1 DFQATT, CDR2 SNEGSKA (reference sequence).

This clonotype was detected ten times or more. The gene calls are TRBV20-1 and TRBJ2-7; possible D gene TRBD2, 5 bases. Deletions cut 6 bases from V and 4 bases from J, with 16 bases between. The CDR3 has 13 residues. The germline CDR1 and CDR2 sequences are DFQATT and SNEGSKA (reference sequence). The CDR3 nucleotides are TGCAGTGCCGCGTCCACTCGGGAATACGAGCAGTACTTC. Protein: CSAASTREYEQYF.

This sequence joins TRBV7-2 and TRBJ2-2, with 11 bases identical to TRBD2. The CDR3 extends over 16 amino acids. Germline trimming cut 3 bases from V and 4 bases from J; bases unmatched to any gene: 4. CDR1 is SGHTA and CDR2 is FQGNSA in the germline V gene. CDR3 in amino acids: CASSFSGGAVTGELFF. The CDR3, as DNA: TGTGCCAGCAGCTTTAGCGGGGGGGCCGTCACCGGGGAGCTGTTTTTT.

The chain couples TRBV6-6 to TRBJ2-7, with D perhaps matching TRBD1 (5 bases). Trimming took 1 base from V and 0 from J, leaving 10 bases between them. In germline, CDR1 is MNHNY, CDR2 SVGAGI (reference sequence). This CDR3 has 15 amino acids. For the CDR3, the DNA is TGTGCCAGCAGTTACTGGCAGGGTAGCTCCTACGAGCAGTACTTC. Encoded protein: CASSYWQGSSYEQYF.

This chain connects TRBV2 to TRBJ2-7, with 8 bases fitting TRBD1. This CDR3 contains 13 residues. Germline V gene sequence: CDR1 SNHLY, CDR2 FYNNEI. Trimming at V came to 6 bases and at J to 3 bases, leaving 4 bases not matched to a gene. CDR3 amino acids: CASRSGQGYEQYF. The CDR3 DNA follows: TGTGCCAGCAGATCTGGACAGGGCTACGAGCAGTACTTC.

This chain joins TRBV19 and TRBJ2-7, with TRBD2 identical over 12 bases. Germline V lookup: CDR1 LNHDA, CDR2 SQIVND (reference sequence). V was pared by 5 bases and J by 7 bases, with 12 bases of the junction left unmatched. This CDR3 spans 16 amino acids. CDR3 in amino acids: CASSGQPGLAGEEQYF. The CDR3 nucleotides are TGTGCCAGTAGTGGCCAGCCGGGACTAGCGGGCGAAGAGCAGTACTTC.

The chain uses TRBV2 and TRBJ2-7; 10 bases fit TRBD1. V trimming: 2 bases; J trimming: 4 bases; junction bases outside the gene matches: 8. The CDR3 runs 16 residues. CDR1 SNHLY and CDR2 FYNNEI come from the germline V gene. This chain's CDR3 is CASSEPDRGSGYEQYF. The CDR3, as DNA: TGTGCCAGCAGTGAACCGGACAGGGGGAGCGGGTACGAGCAGTACTTC.

This clonotype showed up just once. This chain connects TRBV12-3 or TRBV12-4 to TRBJ2-2, with 7 bases matching TRBD1. The CDR3 covers 14 residues. V shed 3 bases and J 7 bases; nucleotides not matched to a gene: 5. Here the CDR3 DNA reads TGTGCCAGCAGTTTGATACAGGGGATCGGGGAGCTGTTTTTT. Translated: CASSLIQGIGELFF.

The CDR3 sequence: CASRGQHF. The CDR3 region has the DNA TGTGCCAGCCGCGGACAGCATTTT. The chain combines TRBV2 with TRBJ1-5, with D unclear. The ends were cut back, 8 bases at V and 13 bases at J, with 6 bases in the middle. The germline gives CDR1 SNHLY, CDR2 FYNNEI. The CDR3 contains 8 residues.

The chain joins TRBV7-3 to TRBJ2-2; TRBD1 agrees at 10 bases. Trimming took 6 bases from V and 3 from J; bases not matched to a gene: 4. From germline, CDR1 is SGHTA and CDR2 FQGTGA. The CDR3 sequence is 15 residues long. This chain's CDR3 is CASSIGQGDTGELFF. The CDR3 DNA follows: TGTGCCAGCAGTATCGGACAGGGGGACACCGGGGAGCTGTTTTTT. Drawing the rest from reference TRBV7-3 and TRBJ2-2, the complete variable domain is GAGVSQTPSNKVTEKGKYVELRCDPISGHTALYWYRQSLGQGPEFLIYFQGTGAADDSGLPNDRFFAVRPEGSVSTLKIQRTERGDSAVYLCASSIGQGDTGELFFGEGSRLTVL.

The chain combines TRBV19 with TRBJ1-1; D is ambiguous. V was trimmed by 3 bases and J by 1 base, leaving 6 bases between them. Germline assignment: CDR1 LNHDA and CDR2 SQIVND (reference sequence). The CDR3 sequence is 13 residues long. CDR3 loop: CASSILGNTEAFF. The DNA of the CDR3 is TGTGCCAGTAGTATTCTAGGGAACACTGAAGCTTTCTTT.

This chain connects TRBV10-3 to TRBJ2-2; 13 nucleotides align to TRBD2. The CDR3 totals 19 residues. In germline, CDR1 is ENHRY, CDR2 SYGVKD. V gave up 4 bases and J gave up 1 base; unmatched junction bases: 9. The CDR3 is CAISARLAGGPLNTGELFF. CDR3 coding DNA: TGTGCCATCAGTGCCAGACTAGCGGGAGGCCCCCTGAACACCGGGGAGCTGTTTTTT.

The J gene is TRBJ1-5, the V gene TRBV7-9; 9 positions agree with TRBD1. The trim removed 5 bases at V and 6 bases at J, leaving 8 bases unmatched. Germline CDR1 and CDR2: SEHNR and FQNEAQ (reference sequence). The CDR3 extends over 15 amino acids. The CDR3 protein is CASSGGTGRTQPQHF. CDR3 nucleotide sequence: TGTGCCAGCAGCGGCGGGACAGGGAGGACTCAGCCCCAGCATTTT. Using reference TRBV7-9 and TRBJ1-5 for the parts outside the CDR3, the full variable domain is DTGVSQNPRHKITKRGQNVTFRCDPISEHNRLYWYRQTLGQGPEFLTYFQNEAQLEKSRLLSDRFSAERPKGSFSTLEIQRTEQGDSAMYLCASSGGTGRTQPQHFGDGTRLSIL.

The sample holds a few counts of this clonotype. V gene TRBV20-1 combines with J gene TRBJ1-4; 11 bases align to TRBD1. Germline trimming cut 6 bases from V and 8 bases from J; bases unmatched to any gene: 8. This CDR3 contains 14 residues. Per germline, CDR1 DFQATT and CDR2 SNEGSKA (reference sequence). Here the CDR3 DNA reads TGCAGTGCCACGGAGGACAGGGGGCTAGAAAAACTGTTTTTT. Amino acids: CSATEDRGLEKLFF.

V and J are TRBV7-8 and TRBJ1-1; weak D call: TRBD1 (5 bases). The germline V gene has CDR1 SGHVS and CDR2 FQNEAQ. This CDR3 has 14 residues. The germline V and J ends were trimmed by 0 bases and 13 bases, with 18 bases remaining between them. CDR3 coding DNA: TGTGCCAGCAGCTTAGCGCGGCAGGGCGTTAGGGGTTTCTTT. As protein: CASSLARQGVRGFF.

In DNA, the CDR3 is TGCAGTGCTAGAGACCCCCTGGGACTGACATCCTACGAGCAGTACTTC. This codes for CSARDPLGLTSYEQYF. The J gene is TRBJ2-7, the V gene TRBV20-1; D might be TRBD2 (6 bases). The CDR3 length is 16 residues. Deletions cut 0 bases from V and 1 base from J, with 16 bases between. CDR1 is DFQATT and CDR2 is SNEGSKA in the germline V gene (reference sequence).

This clonotype was detected only a few times. CDR3 in amino acids: CASSLNTYEQYF. The DNA for the CDR3 is TGCGCCAGCAGCTTGAACACCTACGAGCAGTACTTC. J is TRBJ2-7 and V is TRBV5-1; D uncertain. Germline-derived CDR1 and CDR2 are SGHRS and YFSETQ. This CDR3 spans 12 amino acids. Trimming cost V 1 base and J 2 bases, with 4 bases left between them. Full variable domain (outside the CDR3, taken from reference TRBV5-1 and TRBJ2-7): KAGVTQTPRYLIKTRGQQVTLSCSPISGHRSVSWYQQTPGQGLQFLFEYFSETQRNKGNFPGRFSGRQFSNSRSEMNVSTLELGDSALYLCASSLNTYEQYFGPGTRLTVT.